Listed here are 7 T cell receptor beta chains from one sample, sequenced in a study of cytomegalovirus exposure and HLA in healthy donors. The primer mix had 60 Vbeta and 13 Jbeta primers. Some clones are missing from TCRdb's copy, which holds only in-frame ones; the method was immunoSEQ multiplex PCR. The data show some 130,000 clones, with 79% seen just once and more than 3% held by the top ten. Sequences were obtained from PBMCs. These TCRs come from a female donor in good health and CMV-seronegative.

There are many counts of this clone. The chain links TRBV19 to TRBJ1-5; D remains unclear. Germline V lookup: CDR1 LNHDA, CDR2 SQIVND (reference sequence). The CDR3 runs 13 residues. V was shortened by 7 bases and J by 2 bases, with 9 bases between the two germline ends. The DNA for the CDR3 is TGTGCCAGTATGTGGGGAGGCAATCAGCCCCAGCATTTT. Translation: CASMWGGNQPQHF.

The DNA for the CDR3 is TGTGCCAGCAGCCCATCGGCGGCCGGGTTCACTGAAGCTTTCTTT. Translation gives CASSPSAAGFTEAFF. This chain uses TRBV4-2 with TRBJ1-1; D is unresolved. The CDR3 covers 15 residues. CDR1 is LGHNA and CDR2 is YNFKEQ in the germline V gene. V was shortened by 4 bases and J by 4 bases, with 16 bases between the two germline ends.

This chain joins TRBV6-1 and TRBJ1-5; TRBD1 might be the D (6 bases). V gave up 4 bases and J gave up 5 bases, with 15 bases separating them. This CDR3 is built from 15 residues. CDR1 and CDR2 from the germline V gene are MNHNS and SASEGT. CDR3 sequence (DNA): TGTGCCAGCAGTGGCAGCGGGACATTTTATCAGCCCCAGCATTTT. Encoded protein: CASSGSGTFYQPQHF.

The chain links TRBV6-1 to TRBJ1-3; the D is unclear. V was pared by 6 bases and J by 0 bases, with 12 bases between. The CDR3 extends over 15 amino acids. CDR1 MNHNS and CDR2 SASEGT come from the germline V gene. The CDR3 DNA follows: TGTGCCAGCAGAGCGACGGCAAGCTCTGGAAACACCATATATTTT. This codes for CASRATASSGNTIYF.

This sequence joins TRBV4-1 and TRBJ2-7; 9 bases fit TRBD1. The J segment lost 1 base and the V segment lost 5 bases, leaving 6 bases of the junction unmatched. Germline CDR1 reads MGHRA; CDR2 reads YSYEKL. The CDR3 length is 15 residues. The CDR3: CASSDPGQGSYEQYF. The CDR3 DNA is TGCGCCAGCAGCGACCCGGGACAGGGTTCCTACGAGCAGTACTTC.

CDR3 sequence reads: CASSAQQGVGDTQYF. In nucleotides, the CDR3 is TGTGCCAGCAGCGCCCAACAGGGGGTGGGAGATACGCAGTATTTT. The chain employs TRBV9 and TRBJ2-3; TRBD1 matches at 8 bases. The J segment lost 5 bases and the V segment lost 3 bases, leaving 8 bases of the junction unmatched. The length of the CDR3 is 15 residues. Germline CDR1 is SGDLS and CDR2 is YYNGEE.

A few counts support this clone. The CDR3 loop is CASSLSTDHGYTF. CDR3 sequence (DNA): TGTGCCAGCAGCTTGTCGACAGACCACGGCTACACCTTC. This chain connects TRBV5-5 to TRBJ1-2, with D possibly being TRBD1 (5 bases). There are 13 residues in the CDR3. Trimming shortened V by 1 base and J by 8 bases, and 12 bases separated the two germline ends. Per the germline V gene, CDR1 is SGHKS and CDR2 is YYEKEE (reference sequence).